This T cell receptor beta chain emerged from a study of blood T cell repertoires in COVID-19. Looking at the study overall: Samples of COVID-19 (acute and convalescent) were obtained from the United States, Italy and Spain. The analysed material was cDNA or gDNA that came from T cells, B-cell-depleted T cells, or PBMCs.

One Seattle source followed patients from active infection through their disease course. V gave up 4 bases and J gave up 8 bases, with 8 bases separating them. The CDR3 consists of 11 residues. Germline loops: CDR1 LGHDT, CDR2 YNNKEL (reference sequence). Original processing notes: Counts of nucleated cells, estimated from reference gene primer amplification, were obtained. Clones were read by immunoSEQ multiplex PCR, and TCRdb kept only the in-frame ones, dropping some. V and J calls and clone size are those listed in that table; D and trimming were worked out from the DNA. The table records fewer than 200,000 clones, roughly 85% of them present only once. This clone was detected a few times.

The material sequenced was peripheral blood. V usage is TRBV3-1 (or the pseudogene TRBV3-2) and J usage is TRBJ1-1; D remains unclear. The source is a woman in her forties or fifties with COVID-19, enrolled during active disease. As DNA, the CDR3 is TGTGCCAGCAGCCGGGCTGAGGAAGCTTTCTTT. Translating it yields CASSRAEEAFF.